Listed below are T cell receptor beta chains from one sample, sequenced in a study of blood T cell repertoires in COVID-19. The assay was immunoSEQ multiplex PCR, and TCRdb's table has in-frame clones only and misses some. Of some 49,000 clones listed, more than 75% were seen once; the top ten hold 15% to 20%. What was sequenced was peripheral blood. Source of these receptors: a man in his 70s with active COVID-19. The CDR3 runs from the conserved cysteine through the conserved F or W. Fields, in order: V gene, clone size, J gene, CDR3 protein. Clone size is given for some rows only: seen once, a few or many times, or a class if the clone is expanded.

V gene: TRBV18
clone size: .
J gene: TRBJ2-7
CDR3 protein: CASSPPRVTGFYEQYF

V gene: TRBV18
clone size: .
J gene: TRBJ1-6
CDR3 protein: CASSPTQGTNSPLHF

V gene: TRBV5-1
clone size: .
J gene: TRBJ1-1
CDR3 protein: CASSWEGTSEAFF

V gene: TRBV4-3
clone size: once
J gene: TRBJ2-7
CDR3 protein: CASSQGGWQGVSYEQYF

V gene: TRBV6-6
clone size: .
J gene: TRBJ2-2
CDR3 protein: CASRKSGELFF

V gene: TRBV4-3
clone size: .
J gene: TRBJ2-3
CDR3 protein: CASSQGVYGARGPVSF

V gene: TRBV18
clone size: .
J gene: TRBJ1-1
CDR3 protein: CASSSISFRAEAFF

V gene: TRBV10-2
clone size: .
J gene: TRBJ2-3
CDR3 protein: CASSEYRRGPDTQYF

V gene: TRBV28
clone size: .
J gene: TRBJ2-7
CDR3 protein: CASSSHRLAGGYEQYF

V gene: TRBV12-5
clone size: .
J gene: TRBJ2-2
CDR3 protein: CASGLELAGAGELFF

V gene: TRBV4-3
clone size: .
J gene: TRBJ2-2
CDR3 protein: CASSSYDGELFF

V gene: TRBV11-2
clone size: .
J gene: TRBJ2-2
CDR3 protein: CASSSSSVAGELFF

V gene: TRBV6-5
clone size: .
J gene: TRBJ2-7
CDR3 protein: CASRGTGSYEQYF

V gene: TRBV30
clone size: once
J gene: TRBJ2-2
CDR3 protein: CAARTSGKYTGELFF

V gene: TRBV14
clone size: .
J gene: TRBJ1-4
CDR3 protein: CASSQDVPGGPNEKLFF

V gene: TRBV13
clone size: once
J gene: TRBJ2-1
CDR3 protein: CASSFGNEQFF

V gene: TRBV7-9
clone size: .
J gene: TRBJ1-3
CDR3 protein: CASSLARDSRNTIYF

V gene: TRBV5-1
clone size: .
J gene: TRBJ2-5
CDR3 protein: CASHWDGSGGETQYF

V gene: TRBV5-1
clone size: once
J gene: TRBJ2-7
CDR3 protein: CASSLVGRTATSKHHEQYF

V gene: TRBV5-1
clone size: .
J gene: TRBJ1-2
CDR3 protein: CASTRTGGTYGYTF

V gene: TRBV21-1
clone size: .
J gene: TRBJ2-7
CDR3 protein: CASSKLAGGPYEQYF

V gene: TRBV18
clone size: .
J gene: TRBJ2-3
CDR3 protein: CASSPTITDTQYF

V gene: TRBV6-1
clone size: .
J gene: TRBJ2-4
CDR3 protein: CASSEVGTGATKNIQYF

V gene: TRBV29-1
clone size: .
J gene: TRBJ2-1
CDR3 protein: CSVALAGYYNEQFF

V gene: TRBV6-1
clone size: .
J gene: TRBJ2-2
CDR3 protein: CASSEVGQGLAGELFF

V gene: TRBV6-6
clone size: once
J gene: TRBJ1-2
CDR3 protein: CASIRGQGGYGYTF

V gene: TRBV6-2/TRBV6-3
clone size: .
J gene: TRBJ2-7
CDR3 protein: CASSQATAGGFYEQYF

V gene: TRBV19
clone size: once
J gene: TRBJ2-5
CDR3 protein: CASSTGTSGSAIQETQYF

V gene: TRBV7-2
clone size: .
J gene: TRBJ1-6
CDR3 protein: CASSYNTGINSPLHF

V gene: TRBV30
clone size: .
J gene: TRBJ2-2
CDR3 protein: CAWSAPDRVTGELFF

V gene: TRBV6-1
clone size: .
J gene: TRBJ2-1
CDR3 protein: CASSVAGAWDEQFF

V gene: TRBV10-3
clone size: few
J gene: TRBJ1-6
CDR3 protein: CAISEGTGHNSPLHF

V gene: TRBV5-5
clone size: .
J gene: TRBJ1-4
CDR3 protein: CASSLGEGTANEKLFF

V gene: TRBV24-1
clone size: .
J gene: TRBJ2-2
CDR3 protein: CATRTGANTGELFF

V gene: TRBV5-6
clone size: .
J gene: TRBJ1-6
CDR3 protein: CASSLVQGGWSPLHF

V gene: TRBV9
clone size: .
J gene: TRBJ2-7
CDR3 protein: CASSVAEGATLYEQYF

V gene: TRBV9
clone size: .
J gene: TRBJ2-3
CDR3 protein: CASSGSGIGTDTQYF

V gene: TRBV18
clone size: .
J gene: TRBJ1-2
CDR3 protein: CASSPVHLYGYTF

V gene: TRBV11-3
clone size: .
J gene: TRBJ2-1
CDR3 protein: CASSFGGSFNEQFF

V gene: TRBV5-5
clone size: .
J gene: TRBJ2-7
CDR3 protein: CASSLAGGRGYEQYF

V gene: TRBV7-2
clone size: .
J gene: TRBJ2-3
CDR3 protein: CASSQGEVQYF

V gene: TRBV18
clone size: .
J gene: TRBJ2-5
CDR3 protein: CASSPLGQGGIQETQYF

V gene: TRBV4-1
clone size: .
J gene: TRBJ2-3
CDR3 protein: CASSQDTSGVTDTQYF

V gene: TRBV6-1
clone size: .
J gene: TRBJ2-2
CDR3 protein: CASSERTGGRYGELFF